Described below is a single T cell receptor beta chain sequence and its context. No antigen is known for it. The sample belongs to a study of cytomegalovirus exposure and HLA in healthy donors. Vbeta (60) and Jbeta (13) primers were used in the PCR. Some clones are missing from TCRdb's copy, which holds only in-frame ones; the method was immunoSEQ multiplex PCR. The sample lists approximately 160,000 clones, about 64% seen once, with approximately 1.5% in the top ten. V was pared by 0 bases and J by 11 bases, with 19 bases between. The CDR3 runs to 15 residues. CDR1 is MNHEY, CDR2 SVGAGI, per germline. Study-wide findings and caveats: Most TCR sequences were uncommon, yet certain public TCRs appeared in many donors.

Material: PBMCs. This chain links TRBV6-5 with TRBJ1-1, with a tentative D call TRBD1 (5 bases). The clonotype originates from a man aged 45-65 years in good health and CMV-seronegative. Written as DNA, the CDR3 is TGTGCCAGCAGTTACTCGAGGGGCGGGGCGGCGGGGGCTTTCTTT. This sequence encodes CASSYSRGGAAGAFF.